Listed below are T cell receptor beta chains from one sample, sequenced in a study of human versus mouse CDR3 diversity and MHC coevolution. The assay was immunoSEQ multiplex PCR, and TCRdb's table has in-frame clones only and misses some. The sample includes 55,000 to 65,000 clones, about 94% of them seen just once. The sample was naive CD4+ T cells from blood. These receptors all come from a person between 60 and 70 years old in good health. The CDR3 runs from the conserved cysteine through the conserved F or W. D genes are given only for firm matches. Size tells how often a clone was seen (once, few, many) or the class of an expanded clone, and some rows leave it out.

v_gene	abundance	j_gene	d_gene	CDR3nt	CDR3aa
TRBV5-1	-	TRBJ2-7	TRBD2	TGCGCCAGCAGCTTGGCCGTAGCGGGAGGGCCAAACGAGCAGTACTTC	CASSLAVAGGPNEQYF
TRBV2	-	TRBJ2-7	TRBD1	TGTGCCAGCCTGGCCAGGGGGCATTCCTACGAGCAGTACTTC	CASLARGHSYEQYF
TRBV6-4	few	TRBJ1-5	-	TGTGCCAGCAGTGCTTCTTTGTTCCAGCCCCAGCATTTT	CASSASLFQPQHF
TRBV7-6	-	TRBJ2-5	TRBD2	TGTGCCAGCAGCTTAGGGGCGGGAGGCGCGGAGACCCAGTACTTC	CASSLGAGGAETQYF
TRBV7-8	-	TRBJ1-4	-	TGTGCCAGCAGCTCGGTCCTCGGGGATGAAAAACTGTTTTTT	CASSSVLGDEKLFF
TRBV11-1	-	TRBJ2-7	-	TGTGCCAGCAGTCCAATCGGTCCGCCGGGCGAGCAGTACTTC	CASSPIGPPGEQYF
TRBV10-3	-	TRBJ2-2	-	TGTGCCATCAAACGGAGCAGGACTACCGGGGAGCTGTTTTTT	CAIKRSRTTGELFF
TRBV29-1	-	TRBJ1-1	TRBD1	TGCAGCGTTGTAGGACAGGGGGCCGGTGAAGCTTTCTTT	CSVVGQGAGEAFF
TRBV10-3	-	TRBJ2-3	-	TGTGCCATCAAGGACCGGGAAGATACGCAGTATTTT	CAIKDREDTQYF
TRBV6-1	-	TRBJ1-1	-	TGTGCCAGCAGTGAAGCTCTCGCCGGGGGGGTGAACACTGAAGCTTTCTTT	CASSEALAGGVNTEAFF
TRBV7-2	-	TRBJ1-2	-	TGTGCCAGCAGCTTAGTCGTTGCGGGTGGCTACACCTTC	CASSLVVAGGYTF
TRBV30	-	TRBJ2-1	TRBD2	TGTGCCTGGAGCGACCTTACTAGCGGTCGAAGCTCCTACAATGAGCAGTTCTTC	CAWSDLTSGRSSYNEQFF
TRBV30	-	TRBJ2-3	-	TGTGCCTGGAGTGTAGCGGGCCGGAGAGATACGCAGTATTTT	CAWSVAGRRDTQYF
TRBV5-1	-	TRBJ1-1	TRBD1	TGCGCCAGCAGCTTGGAGGGGGCTGGGAACACTGAAGCTTTCTTT	CASSLEGAGNTEAFF
TRBV19	-	TRBJ1-4	-	TGTGCCAGTAGTTATCTCACAGAAAAACTGTTTTTT	CASSYLTEKLFF
TRBV10-3	few	TRBJ1-5	-	TGTGCCACCCGGGGGGGGAATCAGCCCCAGCATTTT	CATRGGNQPQHF
TRBV5-1	-	TRBJ1-1	-	TGCGCCAGCATGAGGGGCGGAGGGGAGAACACTGAAGCTTTCTTT	CASMRGGGENTEAFF
TRBV11-2	-	TRBJ2-1	-	TGTGCCAGCAGCTTAGACCCGGGAGTAGGTCGTGAGCAGTTCTTC	CASSLDPGVGREQFF
TRBV27	-	TRBJ2-5	-	TGTGCCAGCACCCGGCAGGGCGTTCGGGGGTTGCAACAAGAGACCCAGTACTTC	CASTRQGVRGLQQETQYF
TRBV7-2	once	TRBJ2-7	TRBD2	TGTGCCAGCAGCTTAGCGGGCGGGAGGGCCAGAGAGCAGTACTTC	CASSLAGGRAREQYF
TRBV10-1	-	TRBJ2-5	TRBD1	TGCGCCAGCAGTGAGGGGACAGTGTACCAAGAGACCCAGTACTTC	CASSEGTVYQETQYF
TRBV9	-	TRBJ1-3	-	TGTGCCAGCAGCGTAGACAGGGTTGCTTCTGGAAACACCATATATTTT	CASSVDRVASGNTIYF
TRBV2	-	TRBJ1-5	TRBD1	TGTGCCAGCAGAGACAGGGGAAGCAATCAGCCCCAGCATTTT	CASRDRGSNQPQHF
TRBV19	few	TRBJ1-4	-	TGTGCCAGTAGCGATCCGGGACTTAATGAAAAACTGTTTTTT	CASSDPGLNEKLFF
TRBV6-1	-	TRBJ1-2	-	TGTGCCACCATCTACAGGAGGGGAGGTGGCTACACCTTC	CATIYRRGGGYTF
TRBV5-1	-	TRBJ2-1	-	TGCGCCAGCAGCGGGGGCGGCTCCTACAATGAGCAGTTCTTC	CASSGGGSYNEQFF
TRBV10-3	few	TRBJ1-1	TRBD1	TGTGCCATCAGTGGGACAGGGGCCTTGAACACTGAAGCTTTCTTT	CAISGTGALNTEAFF
TRBV5-1	-	TRBJ2-5	TRBD2	TGCGCCAGCAGCTGGGACTACTTGGGTCAGTACTTC	CASSWDYLGQYF
TRBV28	once	TRBJ2-7	-	TGTGCCAGCAGTTCCCCAGCGGGCGGCTCCTACGAGCAGTACTTC	CASSSPAGGSYEQYF
TRBV25-1	-	TRBJ1-6	TRBD1	TGTGCCAGCAGTACCGGGACAGGGGTTTATTCACCCCTCCACTTT	CASSTGTGVYSPLHF
TRBV7-7	-	TRBJ2-2	-	TGTGCCAGCAGCGGCGGGACTCCCACCGGGGAGCTGTTTTTT	CASSGGTPTGELFF
TRBV7-9	-	TRBJ1-2	-	TGTGCCAGCAGCTTAGAATGGACAGCGGGGTCTGGCTACACCTTC	CASSLEWTAGSGYTF
TRBV19	-	TRBJ2-7	TRBD1	TGTGCCAGTAGAAATCAGGACAGGGGGGATTACGAGCAGTACTTC	CASRNQDRGDYEQYF
TRBV15	-	TRBJ1-2	-	TGTGCCACCAGCCCTAATGGCGGTTATGGCTACACCTTC	CATSPNGGYGYTF
TRBV2	-	TRBJ2-7	-	TGTGCCAGCAGTTTAGCTCACTACGAGCAGTACTTC	CASSLAHYEQYF
TRBV23-1	-	TRBJ1-1	-	TGCGCCAGCAGTCAAAGAACAGGGCCACCGAACACTGAAGCTTTCTTT	CASSQRTGPPNTEAFF
TRBV11-2	-	TRBJ2-1	-	TGTGCCAGCAGCTTATCGCCCAGGGGCAATGAGCAGTTCTTC	CASSLSPRGNEQFF
TRBV4-1	-	TRBJ2-7	-	TGCGCCAGCAGCTACAGGGTTCTAAACGAGCAGTACTTC	CASSYRVLNEQYF
TRBV5-6	-	TRBJ2-7	TRBD2	TGTGCCAGCAGCTTGGGAGGGGAGGGTTTTCCCGAGCAGTACTTC	CASSLGGEGFPEQYF
TRBV11-2	-	TRBJ2-1	-	TGTGCCAGCAGCTTAGGTACTAGCCTGTACAATGAGCAGTTCTTC	CASSLGTSLYNEQFF
TRBV30	-	TRBJ1-2	-	TGTGCCTGGAGTGTACTCCCCGGGGGGACCGGCTACACCTTC	CAWSVLPGGTGYTF